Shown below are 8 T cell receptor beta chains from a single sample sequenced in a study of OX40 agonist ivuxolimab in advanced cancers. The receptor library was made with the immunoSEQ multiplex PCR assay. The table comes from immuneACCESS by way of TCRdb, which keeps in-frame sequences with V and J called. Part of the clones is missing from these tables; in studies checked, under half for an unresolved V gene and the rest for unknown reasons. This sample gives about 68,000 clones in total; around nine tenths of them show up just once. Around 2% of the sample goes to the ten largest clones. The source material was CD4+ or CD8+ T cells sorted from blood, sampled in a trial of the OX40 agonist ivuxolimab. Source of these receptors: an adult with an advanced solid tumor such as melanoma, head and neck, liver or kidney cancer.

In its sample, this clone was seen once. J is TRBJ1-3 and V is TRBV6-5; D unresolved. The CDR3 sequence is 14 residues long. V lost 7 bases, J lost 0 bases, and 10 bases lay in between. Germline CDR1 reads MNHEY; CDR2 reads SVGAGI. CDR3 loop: CASTFGGSGNTIYF. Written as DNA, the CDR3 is TGTGCCAGCACTTTTGGCGGCTCTGGAAACACCATATATTTT.

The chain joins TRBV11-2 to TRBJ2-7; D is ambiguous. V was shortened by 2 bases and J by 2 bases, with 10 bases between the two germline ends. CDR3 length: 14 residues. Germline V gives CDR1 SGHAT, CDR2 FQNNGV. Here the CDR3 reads CASSLNPDPYEQYF. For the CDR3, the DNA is TGTGCCAGCAGCTTAAACCCCGACCCCTACGAGCAGTACTTC.

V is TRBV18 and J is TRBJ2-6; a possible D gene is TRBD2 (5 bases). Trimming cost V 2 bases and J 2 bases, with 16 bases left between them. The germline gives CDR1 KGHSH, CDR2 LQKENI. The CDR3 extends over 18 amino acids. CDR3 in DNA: TGTGCCAGCTCACCAAGGTCCGGGATAACTCCTGGGGCCAACGTCCTGACTTTC. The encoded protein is CASSPRSGITPGANVLTF.

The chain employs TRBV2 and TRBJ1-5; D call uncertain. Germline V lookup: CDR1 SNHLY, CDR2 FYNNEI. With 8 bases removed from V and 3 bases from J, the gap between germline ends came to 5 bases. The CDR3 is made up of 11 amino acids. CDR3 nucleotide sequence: TGTGCCAGCTCTATCAATCAGCCCCAGCATTTT. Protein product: CASSINQPQHF.

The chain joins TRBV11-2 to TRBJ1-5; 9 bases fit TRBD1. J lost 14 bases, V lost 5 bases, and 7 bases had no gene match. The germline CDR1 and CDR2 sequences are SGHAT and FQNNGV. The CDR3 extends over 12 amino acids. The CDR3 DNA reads TGTGCCAGCAGCCCCGACAGGGGGACAAAGCATTTT. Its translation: CASSPDRGTKHF.

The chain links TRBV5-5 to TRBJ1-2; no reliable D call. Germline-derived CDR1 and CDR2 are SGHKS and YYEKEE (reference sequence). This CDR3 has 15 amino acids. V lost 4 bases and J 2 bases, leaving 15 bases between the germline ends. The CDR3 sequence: CASSLGLARNYGYTF. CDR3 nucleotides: TGTGCCAGCAGCCTAGGGCTGGCCAGGAACTATGGCTACACCTTC.

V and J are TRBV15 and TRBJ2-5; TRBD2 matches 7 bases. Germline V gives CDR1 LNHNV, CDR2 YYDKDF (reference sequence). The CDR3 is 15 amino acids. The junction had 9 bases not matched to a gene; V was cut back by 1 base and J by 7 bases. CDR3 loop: CATSRAAGVQGTQYF. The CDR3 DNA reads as TGTGCCACCAGCAGAGCCGCGGGGGTTCAGGGGACCCAGTACTTC.

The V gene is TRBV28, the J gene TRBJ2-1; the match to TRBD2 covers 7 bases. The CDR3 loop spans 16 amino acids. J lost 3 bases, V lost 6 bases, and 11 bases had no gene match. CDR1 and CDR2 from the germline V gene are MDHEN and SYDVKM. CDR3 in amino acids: CASSPLAGANYNEQFF. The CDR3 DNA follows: TGTGCCAGCAGCCCGTTGGCGGGAGCAAACTACAATGAGCAGTTCTTC.